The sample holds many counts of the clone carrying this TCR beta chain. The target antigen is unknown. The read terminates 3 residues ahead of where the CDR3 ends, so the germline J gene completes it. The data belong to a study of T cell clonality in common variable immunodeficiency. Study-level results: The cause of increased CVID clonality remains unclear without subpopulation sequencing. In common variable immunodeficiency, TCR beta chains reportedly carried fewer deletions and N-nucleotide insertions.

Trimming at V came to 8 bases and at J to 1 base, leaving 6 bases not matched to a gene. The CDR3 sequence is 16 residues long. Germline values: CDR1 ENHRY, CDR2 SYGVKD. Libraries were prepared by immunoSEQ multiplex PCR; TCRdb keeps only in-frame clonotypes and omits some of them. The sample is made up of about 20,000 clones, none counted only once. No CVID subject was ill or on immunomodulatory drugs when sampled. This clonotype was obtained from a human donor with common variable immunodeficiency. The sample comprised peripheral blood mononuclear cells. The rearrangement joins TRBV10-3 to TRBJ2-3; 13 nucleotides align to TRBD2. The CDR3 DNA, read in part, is TGTGCCATCGGCCCCGGACTAGCGGGGGGCACAGATACG. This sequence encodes CAIGPGLAGGTDT. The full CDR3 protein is CAIGPGLAGGTDTQYF.